This entry concerns a single TCR beta chain. What it binds is not known. With 4 bases removed from V and 2 bases from J, the gap between germline ends came to 7 bases. The length of the CDR3 is 13 residues. Germline lookup yields CDR1 MGHRA and CDR2 YSYEKL. These donors, healthy bone marrow donors, were studied. The PCR made use of 60 Vbeta and 13 Jbeta primers. The table came from immunoSEQ multiplex PCR; TCRdb's copy has only in-frame clones and leaves some out. The data hold some 150,000 clones, with around four fifths observed a single time. This sample was taken from a study of cytomegalovirus exposure and HLA in healthy donors. Study-level findings and limits: Another analysis was done later, and it associated around 17,000 TCR beta sequences with HLA alleles at 0.05 false discovery rate. Segments of the TCR beta V type were, in most cases, productive about 87% or about 30% of the time in an earlier analysis.

The sample taken for sequencing was PBMCs. The rearrangement links TRBV4-1 to TRBJ2-3; D gene unclear. The clonotype originates from a male donor in good health and CMV-seronegative. CDR3 loop: CASSPQNTDTQYF. The CDR3 nucleotides read TGCGCCAGCAGCCCTCAGAACACAGATACGCAGTATTTT.